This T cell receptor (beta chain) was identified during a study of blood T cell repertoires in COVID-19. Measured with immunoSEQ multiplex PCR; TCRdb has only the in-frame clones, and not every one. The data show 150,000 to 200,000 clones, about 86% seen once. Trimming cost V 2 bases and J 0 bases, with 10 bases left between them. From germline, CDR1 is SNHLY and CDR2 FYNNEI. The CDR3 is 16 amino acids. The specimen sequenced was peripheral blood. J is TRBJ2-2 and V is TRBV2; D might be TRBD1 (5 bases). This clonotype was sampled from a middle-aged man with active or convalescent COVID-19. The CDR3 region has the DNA TGTGCCAGCAGTGAATGGACAATGACGAACACCGGGGAGCTGTTTTTT. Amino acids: CASSEWTMTNTGELFF.